A selection of T cell receptor beta chains follows, all from one sample in a study of CD8 T cells in ankylosing spondylitis. TCRdb processed the 5' RACE reads anew with MiXCR; each CDR3 protein has one entry. The table records approximately 300,000 distinct CDR3 sequences, under 25% of them present only once. The source material was blood, either unsorted or a sorted T cell fraction (not recorded which). The receptors originated from a female donor with ankylosing spondylitis or in good health (not recorded which). CDR3s include the opening cysteine and the closing phenylalanine or tryptophan. The D gene is left open where the match is weak. A row's size may be missing; if present it is once, few, many or a size class.

d_call	v_call	clone_size	j_call	cdr3_aa	cdr3_nt
.	TRBV7-8	.	TRBJ2-5	CASSLEGHMETQYF	TGTGCCAGCAGCCTTGAGGGACACATGGAGACCCAGTACTTC
.	TRBV20-1	many	TRBJ2-5	CSASGPRVETQYF	TGCAGTGCTAGCGGCCCCCGGGTAGAGACCCAGTACTTC
.	TRBV12-3/TRBV12-4	many	TRBJ1-3	CASSPPGGGGNTIYF	TGTGCCAGCAGTCCTCCGGGGGGTGGTGGAAACACCATATATTTT
.	TRBV12-3/TRBV12-4	few	TRBJ1-5	CASSWGNSNQPQHF	TGTGCCAGCAGCTGGGGTAATAGCAATCAGCCCCAGCATTTT
.	TRBV25-1	.	TRBJ1-1	CASSGQMNTEAFF	TGTGCCAGCAGCGGACAGATGAACACTGAAGCTTTCTTT
.	TRBV20-1	.	TRBJ2-3	CSASQGLGRGDTQYF	TGCAGTGCTAGCCAAGGCCTGGGCCGGGGAGATACGCAGTATTTT
TRBD1	TRBV19	.	TRBJ1-5	CASNRGRGENQPQHF	TGTGCCTCCAACAGGGGCAGGGGGGAGAATCAGCCCCAGCATTTT
.	TRBV5-5	few	TRBJ1-5	CASSLEGRGDQPQHF	TGTGCCAGCAGCTTGGAGGGCCGCGGGGATCAGCCCCAGCATTTT
.	TRBV29-1	many	TRBJ1-2	CSVEGGGDGYTF	TGCAGCGTTGAGGGGGGGGGCGATGGCTACACCTTC
.	TRBV5-1	many	TRBJ2-2	CASSPGHPRNTGELFF	TGCGCCAGCAGCCCGGGACACCCTAGGAACACCGGGGAGCTGTTTTTT
.	TRBV12-3/TRBV12-4	few	TRBJ1-6	CASSLSRRFPSPLHF	TGTGCCAGCAGTTTATCTAGAAGGTTTCCTTCACCCCTCCACTTT
TRBD1	TRBV6-6	.	TRBJ1-1	CASNVQGDQAFF	TGTGCCAGCAACGTACAGGGGGATCAAGCTTTCTTT
.	TRBV6-5	few	TRBJ1-2	CASRYVGGHGYTF	TGTGCCAGCAGATACGTCGGGGGCCATGGCTACACCTTC
TRBD2	TRBV15	few	TRBJ2-1	CATSREGGSPFSF	TGTGCCACCAGCAGAGAGGGCGGGAGCCCCTTCTCCTTC
TRBD2	TRBV7-9	few	TRBJ2-5	CASGLAGVGETQYF	TGTGCCAGCGGACTAGCGGGAGTCGGCGAGACCCAGTACTTC
.	TRBV5-4	.	TRBJ2-1	CASSRRLQRNEQFF	TGTGCCAGCAGCCGCCGACTTCAGAGGAATGAGCAGTTCTTC
.	TRBV10-3	many	TRBJ1-5	CAISEGRGGQPQHF	TGTGCCATCAGTGAGGGAAGGGGGGGTCAGCCCCAGCATTTT
TRBD1	TRBV12-3/TRBV12-4	many	TRBJ1-2	CASSKSGTGYGYTF	TGTGCCAGCAGCAAATCCGGGACAGGGTATGGCTACACCTTC
.	TRBV14	few	TRBJ2-7	CASSFQQGTRYEQYF	TGTGCCAGCAGCTTCCAACAGGGGACTCGCTACGAGCAGTACTTC
.	TRBV27	.	TRBJ1-3	CASSLNPSQGLSGNTIYF	TGTGCCAGCAGTTTAAACCCCTCCCAGGGGCTCTCTGGAAACACCATATATTTT
.	TRBV10-3	.	TRBJ2-7	CASSRGEGYEQYF	TGTGCCAGCTCTAGGGGGGAGGGCTACGAGCAGTACTTC
.	TRBV6-2/TRBV6-3	many	TRBJ2-7	CASNQDSATYEQYF	TGTGCCAGCAACCAGGACAGCGCTACCTACGAGCAGTACTTC